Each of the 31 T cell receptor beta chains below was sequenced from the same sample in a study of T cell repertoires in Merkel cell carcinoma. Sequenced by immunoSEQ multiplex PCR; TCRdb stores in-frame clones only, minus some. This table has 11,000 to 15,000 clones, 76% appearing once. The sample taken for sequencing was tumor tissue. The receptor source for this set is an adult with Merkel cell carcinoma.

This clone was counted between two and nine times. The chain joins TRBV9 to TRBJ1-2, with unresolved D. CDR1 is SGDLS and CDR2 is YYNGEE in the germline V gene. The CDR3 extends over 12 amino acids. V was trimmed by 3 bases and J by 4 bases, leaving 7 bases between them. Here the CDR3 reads CASSGRSYGYTF. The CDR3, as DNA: TGTGCCAGCAGCGGGAGGAGCTATGGCTACACCTTC.

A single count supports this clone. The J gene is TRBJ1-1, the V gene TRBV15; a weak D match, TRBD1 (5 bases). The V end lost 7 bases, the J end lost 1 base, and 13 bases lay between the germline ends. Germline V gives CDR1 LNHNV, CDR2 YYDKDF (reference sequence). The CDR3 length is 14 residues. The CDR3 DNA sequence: TGTGCCACCACTGCCCTCAGGGAGAACACTGAAGCTTTCTTT. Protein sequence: CATTALRENTEAFF.

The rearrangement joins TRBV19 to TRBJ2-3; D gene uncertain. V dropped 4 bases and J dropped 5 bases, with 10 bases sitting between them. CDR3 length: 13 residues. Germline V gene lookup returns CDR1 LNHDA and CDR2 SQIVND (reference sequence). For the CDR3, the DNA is TGTGCCAGTAGTAGAACTGAGAAAGATACGCAGTATTTT. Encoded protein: CASSRTEKDTQYF.

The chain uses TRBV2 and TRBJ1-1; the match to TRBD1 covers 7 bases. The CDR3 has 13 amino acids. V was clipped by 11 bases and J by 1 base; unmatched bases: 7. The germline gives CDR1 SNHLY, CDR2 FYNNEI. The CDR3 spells CAASQGENTEAFF. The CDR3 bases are TGTGCCGCGTCTCAGGGGGAGAACACTGAAGCTTTCTTT.

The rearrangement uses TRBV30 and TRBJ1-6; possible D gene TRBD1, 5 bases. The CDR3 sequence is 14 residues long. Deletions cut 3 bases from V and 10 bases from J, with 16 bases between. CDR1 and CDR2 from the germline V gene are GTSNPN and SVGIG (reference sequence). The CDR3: CAWSRGGGGSPLHF. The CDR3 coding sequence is TGTGCCTGGAGCCGCGGGGGGGGTGGCTCACCCCTCCACTTT.

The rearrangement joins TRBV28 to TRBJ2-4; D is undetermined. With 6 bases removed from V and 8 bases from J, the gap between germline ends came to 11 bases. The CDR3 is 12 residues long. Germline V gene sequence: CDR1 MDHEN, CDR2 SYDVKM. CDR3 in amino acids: CASRGFGDIQYF. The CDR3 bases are TGTGCCAGCAGGGGGTTTGGGGACATTCAGTACTTC.

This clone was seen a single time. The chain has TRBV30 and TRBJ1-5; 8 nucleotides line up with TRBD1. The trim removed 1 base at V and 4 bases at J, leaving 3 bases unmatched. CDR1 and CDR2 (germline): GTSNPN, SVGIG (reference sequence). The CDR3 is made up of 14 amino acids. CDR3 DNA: TGTGCCTGGAGTGGACAGGGGACAAATCAGCCCCAGCATTTT. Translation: CAWSGQGTNQPQHF.

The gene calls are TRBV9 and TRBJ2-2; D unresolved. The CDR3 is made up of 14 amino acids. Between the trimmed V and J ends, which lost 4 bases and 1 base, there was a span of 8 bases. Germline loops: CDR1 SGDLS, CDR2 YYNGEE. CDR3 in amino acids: CASSSRMNTGELFF. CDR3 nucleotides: TGTGCCAGCAGCTCCCGGATGAACACCGGGGAGCTGTTTTTT.

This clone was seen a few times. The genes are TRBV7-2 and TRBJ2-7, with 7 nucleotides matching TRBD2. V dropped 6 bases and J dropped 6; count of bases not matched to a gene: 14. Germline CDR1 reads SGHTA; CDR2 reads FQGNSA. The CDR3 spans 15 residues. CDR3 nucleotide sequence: TGTGCCAGCAGTCTGGGTCAGTGGGCGGGAGCCGAGCAGTACTTC. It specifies CASSLGQWAGAEQYF.

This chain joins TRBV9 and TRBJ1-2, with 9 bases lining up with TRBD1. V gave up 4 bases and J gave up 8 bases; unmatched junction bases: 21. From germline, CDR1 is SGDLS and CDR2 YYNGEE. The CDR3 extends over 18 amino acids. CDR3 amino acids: CASSPDVIQGARVRGYTF. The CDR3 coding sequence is TGTGCCAGCAGCCCTGACGTAATACAGGGGGCCCGAGTAAGGGGCTACACCTTC. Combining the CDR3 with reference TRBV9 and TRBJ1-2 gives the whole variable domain DSGVTQTPKHLITATGQRVTLRCSPRSGDLSVYWYQQSLDQGLQFLIQYYNGEERAKGNILERFSAQQFPDLHSELNLSSLELGDSALYFCASSPDVIQGARVRGYTFGSGTRLTVV.

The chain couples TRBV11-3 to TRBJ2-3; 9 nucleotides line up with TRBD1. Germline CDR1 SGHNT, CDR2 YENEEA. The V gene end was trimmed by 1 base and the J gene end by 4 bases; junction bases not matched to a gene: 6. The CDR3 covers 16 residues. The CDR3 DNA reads TGTGCCAGCAGCTTAGGGGGACAGGGATCGGCAGATACGCAGTATTTT. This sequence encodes CASSLGGQGSADTQYF.

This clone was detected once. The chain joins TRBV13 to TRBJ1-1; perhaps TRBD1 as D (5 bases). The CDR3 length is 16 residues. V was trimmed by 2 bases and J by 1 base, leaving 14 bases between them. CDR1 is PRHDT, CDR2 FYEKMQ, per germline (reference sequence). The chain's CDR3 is CASSLSDAGANTEAFF. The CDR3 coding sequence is TGTGCCAGCAGCTTAAGTGACGCCGGGGCGAACACTGAAGCTTTCTTT.

For the CDR3, the DNA is TGCGCCAGCACCGGGGGACAGGGGGTAAACACCATATATTTT. Amino acid sequence: CASTGGQGVNTIYF. The rearrangement uses TRBV10-2 and TRBJ1-3, with 11 bases matching TRBD1. Germline-derived CDR1 and CDR2 are WSHSY and SAAADI. The CDR3 loop spans 14 amino acids. The trim removed 7 bases at V and 6 bases at J, leaving 5 bases unmatched.

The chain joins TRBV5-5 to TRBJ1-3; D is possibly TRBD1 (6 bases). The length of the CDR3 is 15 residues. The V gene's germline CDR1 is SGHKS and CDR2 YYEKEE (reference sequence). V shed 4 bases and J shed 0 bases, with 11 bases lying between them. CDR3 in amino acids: CASSMGHPSGNTIYF. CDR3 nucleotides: TGTGCCAGCAGCATGGGACATCCCTCTGGAAACACCATATATTTT. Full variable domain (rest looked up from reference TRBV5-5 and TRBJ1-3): DAGVTQSPTHLIKTRGQQVTLRCSPISGHKSVSWYQQVLGQGPQFIFQYYEKEERGRGNFPDRFSARQFPNYSSELNVNALLLGDSALYLCASSMGHPSGNTIYFGEGSWLTVV.

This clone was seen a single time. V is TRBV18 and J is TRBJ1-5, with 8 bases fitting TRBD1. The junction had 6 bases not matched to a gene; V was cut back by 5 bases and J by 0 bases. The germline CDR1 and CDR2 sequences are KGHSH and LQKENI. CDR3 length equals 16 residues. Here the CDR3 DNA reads TGTGCCAGCTCAACAGGGGGGAGGTTTAGCAATCAGCCCCAGCATTTT. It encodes CASSTGGRFSNQPQHF.

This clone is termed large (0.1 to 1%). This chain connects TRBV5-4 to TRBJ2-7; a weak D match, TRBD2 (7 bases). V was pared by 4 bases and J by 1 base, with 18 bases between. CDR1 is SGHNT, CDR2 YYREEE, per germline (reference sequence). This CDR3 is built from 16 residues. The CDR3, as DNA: TGTGCCAGCAGCGGGGGGGCAGGGAAAGCATCCTACGAGCAGTACTTC. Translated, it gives CASSGGAGKASYEQYF.

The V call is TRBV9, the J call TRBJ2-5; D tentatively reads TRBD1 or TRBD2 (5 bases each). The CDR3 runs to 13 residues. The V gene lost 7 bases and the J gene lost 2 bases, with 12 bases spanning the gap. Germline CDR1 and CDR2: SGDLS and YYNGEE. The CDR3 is CASGDGFQETQYF. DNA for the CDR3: TGTGCCAGCGGGGACGGATTTCAAGAGACCCAGTACTTC.

This CDR3 is CSASVVGPDTQYF. CDR3 DNA: TGCAGTGCTAGTGTTGTCGGGCCAGATACGCAGTATTTT. This chain connects TRBV20-1 to TRBJ2-3; D unresolved. Germline V CDR1 and CDR2: DFQATT, SNEGSKA (reference sequence). V was shortened by 3 bases and J by 4 bases, with 11 bases between the two germline ends. CDR3 length: 13 amino acids.

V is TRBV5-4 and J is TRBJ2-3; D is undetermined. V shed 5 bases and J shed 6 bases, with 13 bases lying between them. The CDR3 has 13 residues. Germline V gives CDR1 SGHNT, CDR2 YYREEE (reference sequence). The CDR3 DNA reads TGTGCCAGCAGTTCGACTGGTCGGGATACGCAGTATTTT. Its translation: CASSSTGRDTQYF.

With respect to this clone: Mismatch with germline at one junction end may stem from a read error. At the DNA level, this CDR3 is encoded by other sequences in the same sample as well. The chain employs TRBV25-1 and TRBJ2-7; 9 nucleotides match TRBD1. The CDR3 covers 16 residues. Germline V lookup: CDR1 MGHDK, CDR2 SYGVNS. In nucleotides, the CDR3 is TGTGCCAGCAGTGGGGGGACAGGGATAGTCTCCTACGAGCAGTATTTC. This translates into CASSGGTGIVSYEQYF.

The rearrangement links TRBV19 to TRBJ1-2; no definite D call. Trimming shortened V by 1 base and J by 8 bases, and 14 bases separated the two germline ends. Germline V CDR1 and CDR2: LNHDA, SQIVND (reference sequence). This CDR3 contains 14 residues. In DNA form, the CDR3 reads TGTGCCAGTAGTATAGCCCCGAATTGGAGGGGCTACACCTTC. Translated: CASSIAPNWRGYTF.

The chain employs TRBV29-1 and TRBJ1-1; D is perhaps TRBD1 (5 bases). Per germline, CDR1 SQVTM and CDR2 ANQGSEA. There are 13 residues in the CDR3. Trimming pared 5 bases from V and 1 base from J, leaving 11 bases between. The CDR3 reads CSVQRGWNTEAFF. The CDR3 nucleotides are TGCAGCGTTCAGAGGGGATGGAACACTGAAGCTTTCTTT.

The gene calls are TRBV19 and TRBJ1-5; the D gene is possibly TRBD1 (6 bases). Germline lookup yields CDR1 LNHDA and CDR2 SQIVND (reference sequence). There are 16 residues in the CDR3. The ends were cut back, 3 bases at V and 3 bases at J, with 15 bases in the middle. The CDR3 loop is CASSIGPGQLNQPQHF. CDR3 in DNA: TGTGCCAGTAGTATCGGGCCTGGACAGCTCAATCAGCCCCAGCATTTT.

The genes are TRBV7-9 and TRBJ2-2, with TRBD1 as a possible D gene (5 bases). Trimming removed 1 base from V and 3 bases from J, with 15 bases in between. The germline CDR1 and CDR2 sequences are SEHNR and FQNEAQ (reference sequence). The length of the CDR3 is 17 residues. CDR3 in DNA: TGTGCCAGCAGCTTAGGGCAGGGTATCGTCGACACCGGGGAGCTGTTTTTT. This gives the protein CASSLGQGIVDTGELFF.

The CDR3 spells CASNEGASGATGELFF. The CDR3, as DNA: TGTGCCAGCAACGAGGGGGCTAGCGGGGCTACCGGGGAGCTGTTTTTT. This chain connects TRBV5-4 to TRBJ2-2, with TRBD2 identical over 9 bases. CDR1 and CDR2 from the germline V gene are SGHNT and YYREEE (reference sequence). The CDR3 covers 16 residues. Trimming removed 6 bases from V and 5 bases from J; junction bases left unmatched: 11.

CDR3 region: CASSQDAGTDTQYF. CDR3 nucleotides: TGTGCCAGCAGCCAAGACGCAGGCACAGATACGCAGTATTTT. This chain links TRBV3-1 (or the pseudogene TRBV3-2) with TRBJ2-3; D ambiguous. V lost 0 bases and J lost 1, with 5 bases in between. From germline, CDR1 is LGHDT and CDR2 YNNKEL (reference sequence). This CDR3 is built from 14 residues.

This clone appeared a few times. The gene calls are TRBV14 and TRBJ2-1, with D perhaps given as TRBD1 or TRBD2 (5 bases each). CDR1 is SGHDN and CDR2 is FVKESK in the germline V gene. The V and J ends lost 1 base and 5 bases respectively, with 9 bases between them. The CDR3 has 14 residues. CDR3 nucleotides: TGTGCCAGCAGCCAAGCGGGACGAAACAATGAGCAGTTCTTC. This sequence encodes CASSQAGRNNEQFF.

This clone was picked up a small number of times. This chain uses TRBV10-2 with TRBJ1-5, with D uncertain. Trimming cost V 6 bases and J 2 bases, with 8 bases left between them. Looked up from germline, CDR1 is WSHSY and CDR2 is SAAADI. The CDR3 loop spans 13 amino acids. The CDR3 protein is CASSGQGNQPQHF. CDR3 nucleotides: TGCGCCAGCAGCGGCCAGGGCAATCAGCCCCAGCATTTT.

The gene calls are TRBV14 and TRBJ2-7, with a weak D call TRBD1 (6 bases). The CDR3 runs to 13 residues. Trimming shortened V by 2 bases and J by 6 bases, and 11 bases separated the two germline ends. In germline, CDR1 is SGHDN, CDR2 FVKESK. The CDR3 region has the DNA TGTGCCAGCAGCCAATTACAGGGTTCCGAGCAGTACTTC. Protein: CASSQLQGSEQYF.

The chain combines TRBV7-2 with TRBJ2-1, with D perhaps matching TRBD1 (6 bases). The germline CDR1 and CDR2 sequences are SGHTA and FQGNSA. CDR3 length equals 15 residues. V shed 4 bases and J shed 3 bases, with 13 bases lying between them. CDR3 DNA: TGTGCCAGCAGCTCAGGGGCCCTTATCTACAATGAGCAGTTCTTC. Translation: CASSSGALIYNEQFF.

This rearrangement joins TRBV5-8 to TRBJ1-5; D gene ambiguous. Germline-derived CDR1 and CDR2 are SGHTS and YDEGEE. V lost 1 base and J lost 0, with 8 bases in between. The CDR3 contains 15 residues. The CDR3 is CASSLWEYSNQPQHF. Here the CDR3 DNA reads TGTGCCAGCAGCTTGTGGGAATATAGCAATCAGCCCCAGCATTTT. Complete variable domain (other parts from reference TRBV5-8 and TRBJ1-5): EAGVTQSPTHLIKTRGQQATLRCSPISGHTSVYWYQQALGLGLQFLLWYDEGEERNRGNFPPRFSGRQFPNYSSELNVNALELEDSALYLCASSLWEYSNQPQHFGDGTRLSIL.